This T cell receptor beta chain was found in a study of cytomegalovirus exposure and HLA in healthy donors. General study findings and limits: Later analysis showed TCR association rates varying by HLA locus, highest for DRB1 and lowest for HLA-C. A later analysis by the authors found several of the most significant clusters apparently linked to common viral pathogens. TCR beta sequences numbering roughly 18,000 were associated with HLA alleles at 0.05 false discovery rate in a later analysis. Sequence variants that were highly shared formed a cluster that was likely a sequencing artifact.

The PCR used 60 Vbeta and 13 Jbeta primers. Libraries were prepared by immunoSEQ multiplex PCR; TCRdb keeps only in-frame clonotypes and omits some of them. Here the sample spans over 150,000 clones, more than 60% being singletons. Of note for this clone: Its matching antigen is unknown.

The junction had 12 bases not matched to a gene; V was cut back by 5 bases and J by 6 bases. CDR3 length equals 17 residues. CDR1 and CDR2 from the germline V gene are MGHRA and YSYEKL. This TCR came from a woman aged 55 to 70 in good health and CMV-seropositive. Sequencing was performed on PBMCs. This chain links TRBV4-1 with TRBJ2-1, with 11 bases aligning to TRBD2. Here the CDR3 DNA reads TGCGCCAGCAGCGCCAATAGCGGGGGGGTTTGGTCCAATGAGCAGTTCTTC. Amino acid sequence: CASSANSGGVWSNEQFF.